The clone carrying this T cell receptor (beta chain) was picked up a small number of times. No antigen is known for it. The data stem from a study of cytomegalovirus exposure and HLA in healthy donors. Study-level results: CMV antigen specificity was confirmed in vitro for a few CMV-associated chains. For cytomegalovirus status, the classifier reportedly gave diagnoses with high specificity and sensitivity.

TCRdb keeps only in-frame clones here, not all; method: immunoSEQ multiplex PCR. The data show about 120,000 clones, about 84% seen once. This TCR was recovered from a man younger than 30 in good health and CMV-seronegative. Sequences were obtained from PBMCs.

The DNA of the CDR3 is TGTGCCAGCAGCCCCCAAGGGGCGTTAGATACGCAGTATTTT. As protein: CASSPQGALDTQYF. The rearrangement joins TRBV5-6 to TRBJ2-3; weak D call: TRBD1 (5 bases). CDR1 and CDR2 from the germline V gene are SGHDT and YYEEEE. CDR3 size: 14 residues. Trimming pared 4 bases from V and 5 bases from J, leaving 14 bases between.